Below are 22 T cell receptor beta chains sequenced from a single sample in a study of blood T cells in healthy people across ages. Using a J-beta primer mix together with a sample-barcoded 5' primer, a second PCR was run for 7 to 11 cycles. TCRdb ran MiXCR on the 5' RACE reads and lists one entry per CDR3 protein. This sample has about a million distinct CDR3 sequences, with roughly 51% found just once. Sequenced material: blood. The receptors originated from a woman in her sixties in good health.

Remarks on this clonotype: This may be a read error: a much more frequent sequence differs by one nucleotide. CDR3: CSVTGVLSHEQYF. The CDR3 DNA reads TGCAGCGTCACAGGGGTGCTCTCCCACGAGCAGTACTTC. The chain employs TRBV29-1 and TRBJ2-7; 7 bases match TRBD1. Germline V gene sequence: CDR1 SQVTM, CDR2 ANQGSEA. The CDR3 has 13 residues.

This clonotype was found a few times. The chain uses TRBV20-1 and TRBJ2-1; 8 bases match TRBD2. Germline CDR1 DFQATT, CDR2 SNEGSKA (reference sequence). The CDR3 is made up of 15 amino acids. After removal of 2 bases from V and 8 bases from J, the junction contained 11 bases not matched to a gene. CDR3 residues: CSARYGRARLDEQFF. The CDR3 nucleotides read TGCAGTGCTAGATACGGGAGGGCCAGGCTCGATGAGCAGTTCTTC.

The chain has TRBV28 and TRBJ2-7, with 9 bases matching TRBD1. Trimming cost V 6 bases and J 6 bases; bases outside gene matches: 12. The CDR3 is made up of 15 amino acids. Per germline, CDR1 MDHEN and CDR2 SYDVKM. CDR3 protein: CASSRGQGPFGEQYF. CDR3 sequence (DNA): TGTGCCAGCAGCCGTGGACAGGGGCCCTTCGGCGAGCAGTACTTC.

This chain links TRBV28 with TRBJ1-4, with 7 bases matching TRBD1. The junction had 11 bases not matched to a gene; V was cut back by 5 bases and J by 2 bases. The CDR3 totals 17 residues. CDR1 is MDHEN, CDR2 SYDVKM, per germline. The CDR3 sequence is CASSAGGGVATNEKLFF. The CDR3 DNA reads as TGTGCCAGCAGTGCAGGGGGTGGGGTTGCGACTAATGAAAAACTGTTTTTT.

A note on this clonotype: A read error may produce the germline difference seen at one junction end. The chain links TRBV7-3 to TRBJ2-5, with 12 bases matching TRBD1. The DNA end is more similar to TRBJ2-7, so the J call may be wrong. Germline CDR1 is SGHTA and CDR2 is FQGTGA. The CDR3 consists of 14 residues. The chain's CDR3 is CSSGPGQGASEQYF. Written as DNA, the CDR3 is TGTTCCAGCGGTCCGGGACAGGGGGCTTCCGAGCAGTACTTC.

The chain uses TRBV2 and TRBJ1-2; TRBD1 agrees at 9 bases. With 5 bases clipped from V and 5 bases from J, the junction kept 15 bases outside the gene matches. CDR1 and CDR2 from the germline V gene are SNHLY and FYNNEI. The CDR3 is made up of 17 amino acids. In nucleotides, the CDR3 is TGTGCCAGCAGTCAAACCCTCCTACAGGGGGCGGAATATGGCTACACCTTC. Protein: CASSQTLLQGAEYGYTF.

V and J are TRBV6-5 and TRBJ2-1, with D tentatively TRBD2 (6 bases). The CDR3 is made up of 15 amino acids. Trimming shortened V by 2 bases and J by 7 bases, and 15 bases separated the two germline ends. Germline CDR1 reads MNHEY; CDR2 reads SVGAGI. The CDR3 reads CASSYVEGRRNEQFF. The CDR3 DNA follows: TGTGCCAGCAGTTACGTGGAGGGCAGGAGGAATGAGCAGTTCTTC.

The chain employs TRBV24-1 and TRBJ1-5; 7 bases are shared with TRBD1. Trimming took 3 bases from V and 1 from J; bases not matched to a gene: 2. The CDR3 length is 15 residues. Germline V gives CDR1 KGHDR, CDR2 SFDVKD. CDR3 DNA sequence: TGTGCCACCAGTGATACGGGACAGAGCAATCAGCCCCAGCATTTT. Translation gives CATSDTGQSNQPQHF.

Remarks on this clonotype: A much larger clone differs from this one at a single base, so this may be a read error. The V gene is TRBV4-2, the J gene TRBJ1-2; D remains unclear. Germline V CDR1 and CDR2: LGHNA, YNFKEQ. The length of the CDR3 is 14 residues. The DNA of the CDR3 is TGTGCCTGCAGCCAAGAGGATGTACAGAATGGCTACACCTTC. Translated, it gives CACSQEDVQNGYTF.

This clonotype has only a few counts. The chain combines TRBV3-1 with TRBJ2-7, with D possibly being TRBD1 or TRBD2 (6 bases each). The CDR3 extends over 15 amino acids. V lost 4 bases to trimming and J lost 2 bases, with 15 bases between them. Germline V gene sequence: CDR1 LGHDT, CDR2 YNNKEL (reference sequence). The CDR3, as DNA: TGTGCCAGCAGCCCCGGCGGGACAAAAGCCTACGAGCAGTACTTC. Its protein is CASSPGGTKAYEQYF.

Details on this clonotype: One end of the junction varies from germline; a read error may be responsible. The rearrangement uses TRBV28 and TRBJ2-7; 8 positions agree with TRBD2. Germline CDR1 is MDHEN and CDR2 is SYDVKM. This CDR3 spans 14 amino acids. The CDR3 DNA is TGTGCCAGCAGTGTGGGCGGGAGGCCCTACGAGCGGTACTTC. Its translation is CASSVGGRPYERYF.

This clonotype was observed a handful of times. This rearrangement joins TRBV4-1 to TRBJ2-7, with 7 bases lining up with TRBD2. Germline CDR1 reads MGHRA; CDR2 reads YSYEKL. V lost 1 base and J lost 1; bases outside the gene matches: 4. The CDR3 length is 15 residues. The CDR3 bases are TGCGCCAGCAGCCAAGGGGGAGGGGTTTCCTACGAGCAGTACTTC. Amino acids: CASSQGGGVSYEQYF.

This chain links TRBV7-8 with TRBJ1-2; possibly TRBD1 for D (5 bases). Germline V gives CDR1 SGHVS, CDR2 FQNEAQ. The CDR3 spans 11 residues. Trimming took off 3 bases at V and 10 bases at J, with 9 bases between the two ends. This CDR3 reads CASSLGLIYTF. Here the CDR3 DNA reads TGTGCCAGCAGCTTGGGACTTATCTACACCTTC.

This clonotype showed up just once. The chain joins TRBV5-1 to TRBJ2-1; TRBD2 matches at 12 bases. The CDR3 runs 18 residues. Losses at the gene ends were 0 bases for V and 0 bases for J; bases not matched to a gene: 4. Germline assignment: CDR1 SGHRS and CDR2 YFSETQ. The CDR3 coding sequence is TGCGCCAGCAGCTTGGGCGGGGGACTAGCGGGCTCCTACAATGAGCAGTTCTTC. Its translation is CASSLGGGLAGSYNEQFF. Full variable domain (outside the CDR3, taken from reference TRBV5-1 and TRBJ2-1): KAGVTQTPRYLIKTRGQQVTLSCSPISGHRSVSWYQQTPGQGLQFLFEYFSETQRNKGNFPGRFSGRQFSNSRSEMNVSTLELGDSALYLCASSLGGGLAGSYNEQFFGPGTRLTVL.

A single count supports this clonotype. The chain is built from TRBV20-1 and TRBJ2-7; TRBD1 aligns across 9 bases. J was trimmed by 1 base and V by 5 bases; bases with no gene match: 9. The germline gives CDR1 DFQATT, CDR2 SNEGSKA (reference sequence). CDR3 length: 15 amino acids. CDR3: CSAPSRGQGSYEQYF. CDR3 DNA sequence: TGCAGTGCTCCCTCCCGGGGACAGGGATCCTACGAGCAGTACTTC.

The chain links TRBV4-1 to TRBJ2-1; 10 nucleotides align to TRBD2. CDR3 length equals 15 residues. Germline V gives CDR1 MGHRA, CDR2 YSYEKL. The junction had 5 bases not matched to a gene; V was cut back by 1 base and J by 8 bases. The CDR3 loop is CASSQASGSQYEQFF. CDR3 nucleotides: TGCGCCAGCAGCCAAGCTAGCGGGAGTCAGTATGAGCAGTTCTTC.

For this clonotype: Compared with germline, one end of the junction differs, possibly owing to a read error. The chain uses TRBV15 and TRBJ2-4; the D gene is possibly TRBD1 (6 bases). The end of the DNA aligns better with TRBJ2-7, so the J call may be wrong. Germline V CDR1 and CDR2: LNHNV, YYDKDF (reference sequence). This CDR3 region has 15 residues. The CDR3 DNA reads TGCGCCACCAGCAGAGATTCGGACAGTCTCTACGAGCAGTACTTC. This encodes CATSRDSDSLYEQYF.

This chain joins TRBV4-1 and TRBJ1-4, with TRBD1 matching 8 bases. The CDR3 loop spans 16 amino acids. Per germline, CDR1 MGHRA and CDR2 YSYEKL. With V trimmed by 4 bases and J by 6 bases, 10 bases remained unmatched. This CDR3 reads CASSRRETGAYEKLFF. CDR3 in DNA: TGCGCCAGCAGCCGGAGGGAGACAGGGGCTTATGAAAAACTGTTTTTT.

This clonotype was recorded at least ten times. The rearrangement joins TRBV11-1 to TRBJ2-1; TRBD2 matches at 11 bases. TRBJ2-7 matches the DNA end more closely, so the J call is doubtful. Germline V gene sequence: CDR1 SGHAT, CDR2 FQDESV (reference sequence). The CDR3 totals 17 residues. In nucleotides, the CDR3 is TGTGCCAGCAGCTTAGTGGCCGGGACTAGCGGATACAATGAGCAGTACTTC. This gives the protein CASSLVAGTSGYNEQYF.

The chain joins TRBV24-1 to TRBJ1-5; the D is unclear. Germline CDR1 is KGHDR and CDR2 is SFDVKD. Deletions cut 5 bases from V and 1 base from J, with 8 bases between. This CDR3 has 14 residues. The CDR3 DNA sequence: TGTGCCACCAGTGTGGGCAGCAGCAATCAGCCCCAGCATTTT. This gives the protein CATSVGSSNQPQHF.

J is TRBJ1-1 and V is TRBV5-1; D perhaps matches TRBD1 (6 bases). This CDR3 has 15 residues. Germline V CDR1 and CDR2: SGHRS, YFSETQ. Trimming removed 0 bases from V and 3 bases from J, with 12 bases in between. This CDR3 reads CASSLVGGGDTEAFF. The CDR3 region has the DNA TGCGCCAGCAGCTTGGTAGGGGGAGGTGACACTGAAGCTTTCTTT.

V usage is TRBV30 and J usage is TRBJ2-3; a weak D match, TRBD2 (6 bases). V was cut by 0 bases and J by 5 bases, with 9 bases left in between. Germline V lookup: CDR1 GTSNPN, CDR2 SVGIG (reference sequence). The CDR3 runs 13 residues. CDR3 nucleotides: TGTGCCTGGAGTGTGCGGGACGGAGATACGCAGTATTTT. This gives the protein CAWSVRDGDTQYF.